This T cell receptor (beta chain) was obtained from a study of blood T cells in healthy people across ages. Study-level information: Using template switching, researchers captured about one barcoded beta molecule for each two T cells. Overall study findings and caveats: Whereas aged donors had fewer naive CD4+ cells, long-lived donors had more of them and higher diversity.

Aged roughly 6 to 90, donors were systemically healthy Caucasians from Russia. Primers used in a second PCR of roughly 6 to 11 cycles were a sample-barcoded 5' primer and a J-beta primer mix. TCRdb reprocessed the 5' RACE reads via MiXCR and lists one record per CDR3 protein. The sample lists 630,000 or so distinct CDR3 sequences; about 28% were seen once. J lost 6 bases, V lost 2 bases, and 4 bases had no gene match. The germline V gene encodes CDR1 SGHTA and CDR2 FQGNSA. This CDR3 has 16 residues. The sample holds many counts of this clonotype. No antigen is known for it. This clonotype originated in a woman of 80 years or more in good health. The sample consisted of blood. J is TRBJ1-4 and V is TRBV7-2, with 12 nucleotides matching TRBD1. CDR3 bases: TGTGCCAGCAGCTTATTGGGACAGGGGGCCGATGAAAAACTGTTTTTT. Translating gives CASSLLGQGADEKLFF. The entire variable domain, with the rest obtained from reference TRBV7-2 and TRBJ1-4, is as follows: GAGVSQSPSNKVTEKGKDVELRCDPISGHTALYWYRQSLGQGLEFLIYFQGNSAPDKSGLPSDRFSAERTGGSVSTLTIQRTQQEDSAVYLCASSLLGQGADEKLFFGSGTQLSVL.